This T cell receptor beta chain was obtained from a study of CD8 T cells in ankylosing spondylitis. Notes on the study in general: Seven to nine highly homologous variants made up a TCR beta motif that seemed to typify ankylosing spondylitis blood.

The V segment lost 3 bases and the J segment 7 bases; nucleotides outside the gene matches: 8. The V gene's germline CDR1 is SGHTA and CDR2 FQGNSA. The CDR3 runs to 16 residues. From the 5' RACE reads, TCRdb called clonotypes with MiXCR, one entry per CDR3 protein. The sample consists of hundreds of thousands of distinct CDR3 sequences, roughly 25% of them appearing once. On this clonotype itself: The antigen remains undetermined.

The chain links TRBV7-2 to TRBJ1-4, with TRBD1 identical over 10 bases. The TCR originated in a male donor with ankylosing spondylitis. Sequenced material: blood, either unsorted or a sorted T cell fraction (not recorded which). The CDR3 nucleotides are TGTGCCAGCAGCTTCCCCAGACAGGGGGCAGGTGAAAAACTGTTTTTT. It translates to CASSFPRQGAGEKLFF.